This T cell receptor (beta chain) comes out of a study of identical twins. Notes on the study in general: With monozygotic twins, out-of-frame TCR alpha sharing exceeded what models estimated. It was possible that invariant MAIT and iNKT cells partly confounded the zero-insertion analyses.

Unique molecular identifiers were present on cDNA, and template switching added a universal primer site. TCRdb redid the calling of the 5' RACE reads with MiXCR, one entry per CDR3 protein. The sample has about 480,000 distinct CDR3 sequences; approximately 14% are singletons. Concerning this clonotype itself: Its matching antigen is unknown.

The CDR3 runs to 15 residues. CDR1 and CDR2 from the germline V gene are MGHDK and SYGVNS. Trimming stripped 5 bases from V and 5 bases from J, with 13 bases between. Everyone who gave samples was a healthy Caucasian. The same sample was also used in a study of yellow fever vaccine responses in identical twins.

This chain links TRBV25-1 with TRBJ1-6, with D possibly TRBD1 on 5 matching bases. Sequenced sample: CD4+ T cells sorted from blood. The source of this sequence is a woman aged 18-29 years in good health. The CDR3 protein is CASSSLTANNSPLHF. As DNA, the CDR3 is TGTGCCAGCAGTAGCCTGACAGCTAATAATTCACCCCTCCACTTT.